This TCR beta chain is from a study of shared clonotypes between healthy human individuals. TCRdb keeps only in-frame clones here, not all; method: immunoSEQ multiplex PCR. This table holds more than 450,000 clones, approximately 79% found once. Adult donors, all healthy and HIV-negative, had no recent acute infections or vaccinations. V lost 4 bases, J lost 4 bases, and 11 bases lay in between. The germline CDR1 and CDR2 sequences are SNHLY and FYNNEI. CDR3 length: 13 residues. Sequencing used PBMCs. The TCR sequence derives from a woman in her thirties or forties in good health. Some clones in this sample may be carry-over from other donors' samples. The V and J genes are TRBV2 and TRBJ2-7; no reliable D call. Here the CDR3 DNA reads TGTGCCAGCAGTGCTGACCAACGGTACGAGCAGTACTTC. The encoded protein is CASSADQRYEQYF.